The 23 T cell receptor beta chains below were found in one sample sequenced in a study of blood T cells in healthy people across ages. PCR was performed a second time for about 7 to 11 cycles using a sample-barcoded 5' primer and a J-beta primer mix. TCRdb re-called the 5' RACE reads through MiXCR, storing one row per CDR3 protein. The sample carries about 1.4 million distinct CDR3 sequences, approximately 59% recorded once. Sequenced material: blood. The origin of the receptors is a man aged 18 to 35 in good health.

The V and J genes are TRBV6-1 and TRBJ2-1; either TRBD1 or TRBD2 may supply D (5 bases each). The CDR3 covers 17 residues. The ends were cut back, 7 bases at V and 0 bases at J, with 19 bases in the middle. The V gene's germline CDR1 is MNHNS and CDR2 SASEGT. CDR3 sequence (DNA): TGTGCCAGCACTACGAGGGTTACAGGATACTCCTACAATGAGCAGTTCTTC. It translates to CASTTRVTGYSYNEQFF.

V usage is TRBV3-1 and J usage is TRBJ2-1; 11 nucleotides line up with TRBD2. Trimming at V came to 1 base and at J to 4 bases, leaving 6 bases not matched to a gene. This CDR3 spans 17 amino acids. Germline V gene lookup returns CDR1 LGHDT and CDR2 YNNKEL (reference sequence). The CDR3 region has the DNA TGTGCCAGCAGCCAAGCAAGGGCTAGCGGGAGGTACAATGAGCAGTTCTTC. It specifies CASSQARASGRYNEQFF.

V and J are TRBV3-1 and TRBJ2-7; D is possibly TRBD1 (6 bases). The CDR3 covers 14 residues. CDR1 is LGHDT and CDR2 is YNNKEL in the germline V gene (reference sequence). The V end lost 3 bases, the J end lost 5 bases, and 14 bases lay between the germline ends. The CDR3 DNA is TGTGCCAGCAGCCAGATGTCAGGGGAGAACGAGCAGTACTTC. It translates to CASSQMSGENEQYF.

This clonotype was seen only a few times. This chain connects TRBV20-1 to TRBJ2-7; perhaps TRBD2 as D (6 bases). The CDR3 contains 13 residues. Germline V lookup: CDR1 DFQATT, CDR2 SNEGSKA (reference sequence). Between the trimmed V and J ends, which lost 5 bases and 0 bases, there was a span of 11 bases. CDR3 amino acids: CSAETRRSYEQYF. The CDR3 coding sequence is TGCAGTGCTGAGACTAGACGCTCCTACGAGCAGTACTTC.

This clonotype has only a few counts. This chain uses TRBV6-5 with TRBJ2-6; D is uncertain. Looked up from germline, CDR1 is MNHEY and CDR2 is SVGAGI. Trimming left V 0 bases short and J 0 bases short, with 6 bases between. The CDR3 extends over 16 amino acids. The CDR3 coding sequence is TGTGCCAGCAGTTACTCGACGGGCTCTGGGGCCAACGTCCTGACTTTC. Protein product: CASSYSTGSGANVLTF.

V is TRBV3-1 and J is TRBJ1-2, with D perhaps TRBD1 (5 bases). There are 15 residues in the CDR3. V lost 4 bases and J lost 4, with 16 bases in between. Germline CDR1 is LGHDT and CDR2 is YNNKEL (reference sequence). CDR3 sequence reads: CASSRGGSPAYGYTF. CDR3 DNA: TGTGCCAGCAGCCGGGGGGGGTCGCCGGCCTATGGCTACACCTTC.

This clonotype was recorded only once. V and J are TRBV6-5 and TRBJ1-6, with 9 bases matching TRBD1. The germline gives CDR1 MNHEY, CDR2 SVGAGI. The CDR3 extends over 18 amino acids. The V segment lost 0 bases and the J segment 11 bases; nucleotides outside the gene matches: 14. The CDR3 here is CASSYSTRQGVERTPLHF. In DNA, the CDR3 is TGTGCCAGCAGTTACTCGACACGACAGGGGGTAGAACGGACACCCCTCCACTTT.

This clonotype has only one observation. The V call is TRBV25-1, the J call TRBJ2-1, with TRBD1 identical over 10 bases. V was pared by 4 bases and J by 5 bases, with 14 bases of the junction left unmatched. The CDR3 has 18 residues. CDR1 MGHDK and CDR2 SYGVNS come from the germline V gene. CDR3 residues: CASSGPAGTGDYNNEQFF. In DNA form, the CDR3 reads TGTGCCAGCAGTGGGCCTGCCGGGACAGGGGACTACAACAATGAGCAGTTCTTC.

This chain uses TRBV5-4 with TRBJ2-3; 9 bases are shared with TRBD2. The CDR3 is 16 residues long. CDR1 and CDR2 (germline): SGHNT, YYREEE (reference sequence). Germline trimming cut 6 bases from V and 1 base from J; bases unmatched to any gene: 9. Here the CDR3 reads CASTPGASGGTDTQYF. The CDR3 nucleotides are TGTGCCAGCACTCCTGGGGCTAGCGGGGGCACAGATACGCAGTATTTT.

The V call is TRBV12-3 or TRBV12-4, the J call TRBJ2-2; TRBD2 matches at 13 bases. The CDR3 is 18 amino acids. Unmatched junction bases numbered 10, after V lost 3 bases and J lost 6 bases. The CDR3 DNA is TGTGCCAGCAGTTTCCCCCGACTAGCGGGAGGATTTCCCGGGGAGCTGTTTTTT. It specifies CASSFPRLAGGFPGELFF.

The chain joins TRBV4-1 to TRBJ2-7; either TRBD1 or TRBD2 may supply D (5 bases each). CDR3 length: 13 residues. V was trimmed by 7 bases and J by 0 bases, leaving 10 bases between them. Looked up from germline, CDR1 is MGHRA and CDR2 is YSYEKL. The CDR3: CASTGDGSYEQYF. CDR3 coding DNA: TGCGCCAGCACCGGGGACGGCTCCTACGAGCAGTACTTC.

The genes are TRBV7-2 and TRBJ2-7, with D possibly TRBD2 on 7 matching bases. CDR1 and CDR2 (germline): SGHTA, FQGNSA. The CDR3 runs 19 residues. V gave up 5 bases and J gave up 4 bases, with 30 bases separating them. In DNA, the CDR3 is TGTGCCAGCAGCAAACTGTTCGGGGGGCAGCGAGGGGCCGGGTACGAGCAGTACTTC. It translates to CASSKLFGGQRGAGYEQYF.

The genes are TRBV6-2 or TRBV6-3 and TRBJ2-7, with no clear D. The V and J ends lost 3 bases and 2 bases respectively, with 11 bases between them. Per germline, CDR1 MNHEY and CDR2 SVGEGT. CDR3 length equals 14 residues. This CDR3 is CASSYQPAAYEQYF. CDR3 in DNA: TGTGCCAGCAGTTATCAACCAGCAGCCTACGAGCAGTACTTC.

CDR3 residues: CASSGRDREVSPLHF. In DNA form, the CDR3 reads TGTGCCAGCAGCGGCAGGGACAGGGAGGTGTCACCCCTCCACTTT. The chain is built from TRBV7-9 and TRBJ1-6, with 9 bases matching TRBD1. This CDR3 has 15 residues. Trimming removed 5 bases from V and 10 bases from J; junction bases left unmatched: 9. CDR1 and CDR2 (germline): SEHNR, FQNEAQ (reference sequence).

This clonotype was counted between two and nine times. The rearrangement uses TRBV27 and TRBJ2-3, with no clear D. The CDR3 totals 13 residues. The ends were cut back, 6 bases at V and 2 bases at J, with 9 bases in the middle. Germline CDR1 and CDR2: MNHEY and SMNVEV (reference sequence). The CDR3 sequence: CASRESTTDTQYF. For the CDR3, the DNA is TGTGCCAGCAGGGAGAGTACCACAGATACGCAGTATTTT.

This clonotype occurred once. This chain links TRBV20-1 with TRBJ1-2; possibly TRBD1 for D (5 bases). The CDR3 is 13 residues long. Germline CDR1 reads DFQATT; CDR2 reads SNEGSKA (reference sequence). The V end was cut by 3 bases, the J end by 4 bases, with 12 bases between. CDR3 sequence reads: CSASSTGLYGYTF. The CDR3 DNA sequence: TGCAGTGCTAGTAGCACAGGACTCTATGGCTACACCTTC.

The genes are TRBV4-3 and TRBJ2-7, with 7 bases identical to TRBD1. Losses at the gene ends were 4 bases for V and 7 bases for J; bases not matched to a gene: 16. Germline assignment: CDR1 LGHNA and CDR2 YSLEER. The CDR3 has 16 amino acids. The CDR3 here is CASSRDGQVTMNEQYF. The CDR3 DNA is TGCGCCAGCAGCCGGGACGGACAGGTAACTATGAATGAGCAGTACTTC.

The table lists this clonotype with a few counts. Germline and junction disagree at one end, which may indicate a read error. The chain has TRBV7-9 and TRBJ1-4, with 9 bases aligning to TRBD1. The CDR3 consists of 14 residues. Per germline, CDR1 SEHNR and CDR2 FQNEAQ (reference sequence). CDR3 DNA: TGCGCCAGCAGCCTGGGACAGGGTTATGAAAAACTGTTTTTT. It is translated as CASSLGQGYEKLFF.

This chain uses TRBV6-2 or TRBV6-3 with TRBJ2-1; TRBD1 aligns across 8 bases. The J call may be mistaken, given a closer DNA end match to TRBJ2-7. CDR3 length equals 19 residues. CDR1 and CDR2 (germline): MNHEY, SVGEGT. CDR3 in amino acids: CASSLGTTGALSSYNEQYF. CDR3 DNA sequence: TGTGCCAGCAGTCTAGGGACGACAGGGGCGCTTAGCTCCTACAATGAGCAGTACTTC.

The V and J genes are TRBV11-2 and TRBJ2-7; the D gene is possibly TRBD1 (6 bases). In germline, CDR1 is SGHAT, CDR2 FQNNGV. The CDR3 sequence is 17 residues long. V lost 4 bases and J 3 bases, leaving 22 bases between the germline ends. CDR3 coding DNA: TGTGCCAGCAGCTCCACAGTGGGGGCCCCGAGGAGCTACGAGCAGTACTTC. As protein: CASSSTVGAPRSYEQYF.

This chain links TRBV3-1 with TRBJ2-6; D may be TRBD1 or TRBD2 (5 bases each). The V end lost 3 bases, the J end lost 0 bases, and 12 bases lay between the germline ends. The CDR3 has 17 residues. CDR1 is LGHDT, CDR2 YNNKEL, per germline (reference sequence). CDR3 sequence reads: CASSQTGTPSGANVLTF. DNA of the CDR3: TGTGCCAGCAGCCAGACCGGGACCCCCTCTGGGGCCAACGTCCTGACTTTC.

The chain combines TRBV4-2 with TRBJ2-2, with TRBD2 as a possible D gene (6 bases). The CDR3 totals 16 residues. Germline CDR1 reads LGHNA; CDR2 reads YNFKEQ. Trimming left V 0 bases short and J 7 bases short, with 15 bases between. The CDR3 DNA sequence: TGTGCCAGCAGCCAAGATAGGAGCGGAGGGCGCGGGGAGCTGTTTTTT. Translation gives CASSQDRSGGRGELFF.

This sequence joins TRBV7-2 and TRBJ1-5, with D uncertain. V was trimmed by 7 bases and J by 5 bases, leaving 12 bases between them. This CDR3 is 13 amino acids long. Germline loops: CDR1 SGHTA, CDR2 FQGNSA. The CDR3 sequence is CASNSAGDQPQHF. The DNA for the CDR3 is TGTGCCAGCAACTCGGCAGGTGATCAGCCCCAGCATTTT.